The 30 T cell receptor beta chains reported below all come from one sample, sequenced in a study of blood T cell repertoires in COVID-19. Using immunoSEQ multiplex PCR, the repertoire was profiled, and TCRdb retains in-frame clones only, with some absent. The table lists roughly 300,000 clones, less than 90% of them singletons. Sequenced material: PBMCs or T cells enriched from blood (not recorded which). All receptors come from a woman younger than 45 who had recovered from COVID-19.

The chain joins TRBV6-2 or TRBV6-3 to TRBJ1-6, with D hard to call. The germline gives CDR1 MNHEY, CDR2 SVGEGT. This CDR3 spans 13 amino acids. With 2 bases removed from V and 7 bases from J, the gap between germline ends came to 6 bases. This chain's CDR3 is CASSYPGNSPLHF. CDR3 coding DNA: TGTGCCAGCAGTTACCCAGGAAATTCACCCCTCCACTTT.

This clone has just a few counts. This rearrangement joins TRBV28 to TRBJ1-1; 10 nucleotides agree with TRBD1. The CDR3 spans 15 residues. Trimming at V came to 7 bases and at J to 6 bases, leaving 11 bases not matched to a gene. Germline V gives CDR1 MDHEN, CDR2 SYDVKM. CDR3 protein: CASTPPTGGLAEAFF. The CDR3 nucleotides read TGTGCCAGCACCCCCCCGACAGGGGGCCTGGCTGAAGCTTTCTTT.

The rearrangement uses TRBV28 and TRBJ1-5; TRBD1 matches 7 bases. CDR3 size: 14 residues. From germline, CDR1 is MDHEN and CDR2 SYDVKM. The junction had 5 bases not matched to a gene; V was cut back by 6 bases and J by 3 bases. The CDR3 coding sequence is TGTGCCAGCAGGCTAGGGACAGTCAATCAGCCCCAGCATTTT. It translates to CASRLGTVNQPQHF.

The rearrangement links TRBV19 to TRBJ1-3; TRBD1 is a possible D gene (5 bases). Looked up from germline, CDR1 is LNHDA and CDR2 is SQIVND (reference sequence). The germline V and J ends were trimmed by 7 bases and 0 bases, with 10 bases remaining between them. The CDR3 runs 14 residues. CDR3 residues: CASTLGHSGNTIYF. The CDR3 region has the DNA TGTGCCAGTACTTTAGGACACTCTGGAAACACCATATATTTT.

This clone turned up a few times. The chain has TRBV7-9 and TRBJ1-2; TRBD1 might be the D (5 bases). Germline values: CDR1 SEHNR, CDR2 FQNEAQ (reference sequence). The length of the CDR3 is 14 residues. Between the trimmed V and J ends, which lost 3 bases and 4 bases, there was a span of 12 bases. The CDR3 loop is CASSFDRTLYGYTF. DNA for the CDR3: TGTGCCAGCAGCTTCGACAGAACCCTCTATGGCTACACCTTC.

This clone appeared once. This sequence joins TRBV5-5 and TRBJ2-5; 8 positions match TRBD1. Per the germline V gene, CDR1 is SGHKS and CDR2 is YYEKEE (reference sequence). The V and J ends lost 0 bases and 5 bases, in that order; junction bases with no gene match: 6. The CDR3 is 15 amino acids. In DNA, the CDR3 is TGTGCCAGCAGCTTGGAGGCAGGGGGCAGGGAGACCCAGTACTTC. Amino acid sequence: CASSLEAGGRETQYF.

This sequence joins TRBV2 and TRBJ2-7, with 8 positions matching TRBD2. V trimming: 11 bases; J trimming: 4 bases; junction bases outside the gene matches: 10. This CDR3 is 13 amino acids long. Germline CDR1 and CDR2: SNHLY and FYNNEI. CDR3 sequence: CARGGLGSYEQYF. The CDR3, as DNA: TGTGCCCGGGGGGGGCTGGGTAGTTACGAGCAGTACTTC.

The chain recombines TRBV10-3 with TRBJ1-1, with D possibly TRBD1 on 6 matching bases. Deletions cut 8 bases from V and 1 base from J, with 14 bases between. This CDR3 has 14 residues. From germline, CDR1 is ENHRY and CDR2 SYGVKD. The CDR3 loop is CAISRGQSNTEAFF. The CDR3 nucleotides read TGTGCCATCTCGAGGGGACAATCGAACACTGAAGCTTTCTTT.

J is TRBJ1-5 and V is TRBV6-5; TRBD1 is a possible D gene (6 bases). V lost 6 bases and J 7 bases, leaving 13 bases between the germline ends. This CDR3 has 13 residues. Germline V gives CDR1 MNHEY, CDR2 SVGAGI. The CDR3 DNA follows: TGTGCCAGCAGACCAGGGGAAGGCCAGCCCCAGCATTTT. Residues: CASRPGEGQPQHF.

The CDR3 sequence: CASSLFGWGQTYYEQYF. Written as DNA, the CDR3 is TGTGCCAGCAGTTTGTTTGGTTGGGGCCAGACGTACTACGAGCAGTACTTC. The gene calls are TRBV28 and TRBJ2-7, with D perhaps matching TRBD1 (5 bases). This CDR3 contains 17 residues. Germline CDR1 MDHEN, CDR2 SYDVKM. With 3 bases removed from V and 3 bases from J, the gap between germline ends came to 21 bases.

The chain employs TRBV7-2 and TRBJ1-2; D is perhaps TRBD1 (6 bases). V was clipped by 0 bases and J by 4 bases, with 12 bases between them. Germline CDR1 reads SGHTA; CDR2 reads FQGNSA. This CDR3 has 15 amino acids. The CDR3 DNA is TGTGCCAGCAGCTTAGCGAAAGGGGGTGGCTATGGCTACACCTTC. Protein product: CASSLAKGGGYGYTF.

The J gene is TRBJ1-2, the V gene TRBV30; D unresolved. Germline CDR1 is GTSNPN and CDR2 is SVGIG (reference sequence). V lost 0 bases to trimming and J lost 4 bases, with 15 bases between them. The CDR3 extends over 15 amino acids. CDR3 sequence: CAWSVTQRSPYGYTF. The CDR3 DNA reads as TGTGCCTGGAGTGTGACCCAGCGTTCGCCCTATGGCTACACCTTC.

This clone has just one count. The genes are TRBV20-1 and TRBJ2-1; no definite D call. Germline CDR1 is DFQATT and CDR2 is SNEGSKA (reference sequence). Trimming left V 6 bases short and J 3 bases short, with 6 bases between. CDR3 length: 11 residues. This CDR3 is CSATNYNEQFF. DNA for the CDR3: TGCAGTGCAACAAACTACAATGAGCAGTTCTTC.

The chain links TRBV5-5 to TRBJ2-7; D might be TRBD2 (6 bases). Trimming removed 2 bases at V and 3 bases at J, with 15 bases between. Germline-derived CDR1 and CDR2 are SGHKS and YYEKEE (reference sequence). The CDR3 is 15 amino acids. CDR3 residues: CASSFGLGGNYEQYF. As DNA, the CDR3 is TGTGCCAGCAGCTTCGGGTTGGGCGGGAACTACGAGCAGTACTTC.

The chain links TRBV7-8 to TRBJ1-5; D might be TRBD1 (5 bases). Germline V lookup: CDR1 SGHVS, CDR2 FQNEAQ. The length of the CDR3 is 18 residues. The V and J ends lost 5 bases and 1 base respectively, with 21 bases between them. CDR3 DNA: TGTGCCAGCAGCGCGGGTAGGAGGGGAAGTACGAGCAATCAGCCCCAGCATTTT. It specifies CASSAGRRGSTSNQPQHF.

V usage is TRBV28 and J usage is TRBJ1-3, with 7 positions matching TRBD1. The CDR3 is made up of 19 amino acids. Trimming cost V 4 bases and J 1 base; bases outside gene matches: 16. Germline V gene data show CDR1 as MDHEN and CDR2 as SYDVKM. CDR3 residues: CASSSSHSRRDSSGNTIYF. CDR3 DNA sequence: TGTGCCAGCAGTTCGAGCCACTCCAGGCGGGACAGTTCTGGAAACACCATATATTTT.

This clone was detected only once. The J gene is TRBJ1-5, the V gene TRBV28, with no clear D. The CDR3 extends over 14 amino acids. V lost 8 bases and J lost 5, with 16 bases in between. Per the germline V gene, CDR1 is MDHEN and CDR2 is SYDVKM. CDR3 loop: CASGREGIYQPQHF. The CDR3 nucleotides are TGTGCCAGCGGCCGGGAAGGGATTTATCAGCCCCAGCATTTT.

The rearrangement joins TRBV19 to TRBJ2-2; TRBD2 matches at 15 bases. This CDR3 contains 16 residues. The germline V gene has CDR1 LNHDA and CDR2 SQIVND (reference sequence). V shed 6 bases, J shed 7 bases, and the junction held 6 bases outside the gene matches. The CDR3, as DNA: TGTGCCAGTAGAACTGGGACTAGCGGGGGGTACGGGGAGCTGTTTTTT. Its translation is CASRTGTSGGYGELFF.

V and J are TRBV5-8 and TRBJ1-2; TRBD1 aligns across 10 bases. The V and J ends lost 3 bases and 4 bases, in that order; junction bases with no gene match: 3. Per the germline V gene, CDR1 is SGHTS and CDR2 is YDEGEE. CDR3 length equals 14 residues. The CDR3 DNA sequence: TGTGCCAGCAGCTATCGACAGGGGGCCTATGGCTACACCTTC. It specifies CASSYRQGAYGYTF.

This chain connects TRBV4-1 to TRBJ1-1; a possible D gene is TRBD1 (6 bases). This CDR3 contains 14 residues. The germline V and J ends were trimmed by 0 bases and 1 base, with 6 bases remaining between them. Germline CDR1 is MGHRA and CDR2 is YSYEKL. In DNA form, the CDR3 reads TGCGCCAGCAGCCAAGAGGGGGCGAACACTGAAGCTTTCTTT. It specifies CASSQEGANTEAFF.

The chain has TRBV5-5 and TRBJ2-3; D possibly corresponds to TRBD2 (7 bases). Germline values: CDR1 SGHKS, CDR2 YYEKEE (reference sequence). CDR3 length equals 15 residues. The ends were cut back, 0 bases at V and 4 bases at J, with 12 bases in the middle. The CDR3 DNA reads as TGTGCCAGCAGCTTGGAATCGGGGGGCGCAGATACGCAGTATTTT. Translation gives CASSLESGGADTQYF. Complete variable domain (other parts from reference TRBV5-5 and TRBJ2-3): DAGVTQSPTHLIKTRGQQVTLRCSPISGHKSVSWYQQVLGQGPQFIFQYYEKEERGRGNFPDRFSARQFPNYSSELNVNALLLGDSALYLCASSLESGGADTQYFGPGTRLTVL.

The chain links TRBV28 to TRBJ2-7; 9 bases are shared with TRBD1. From germline, CDR1 is MDHEN and CDR2 SYDVKM. The CDR3 spans 14 residues. The V and J ends lost 2 bases and 2 bases, in that order; junction bases with no gene match: 1. The CDR3 DNA reads TGTGCCAGCAGTTTAGGGACAGGGCCCTACGAGCAGTACTTC. Translated, it gives CASSLGTGPYEQYF.

The CDR3 sequence is CATNPLADSTDTQYF. Written as DNA, the CDR3 is TGTGCCACCAACCCACTAGCGGATAGCACAGATACGCAGTATTTT. The chain employs TRBV15 and TRBJ2-3; 8 bases line up with TRBD2. The germline V gene has CDR1 LNHNV and CDR2 YYDKDF (reference sequence). This CDR3 is built from 15 residues. V dropped 7 bases and J dropped 0; count of bases not matched to a gene: 6.

The chain is built from TRBV27 and TRBJ2-7, with 7 bases matching TRBD1. V lost 8 bases and J lost 4; bases outside the gene matches: 11. This CDR3 comprises 14 residues. Per the germline V gene, CDR1 is MNHEY and CDR2 is SMNVEV (reference sequence). The CDR3 protein is CASAQRGRGYEQYF. CDR3 nucleotide sequence: TGTGCCAGCGCCCAAAGGGGGCGCGGGTACGAGCAGTACTTC.

The chain has TRBV6-5 and TRBJ1-1, with 8 nucleotides matching TRBD1. V was clipped by 8 bases and J by 2 bases; unmatched bases: 4. Germline CDR1 and CDR2: MNHEY and SVGAGI. The CDR3 runs to 13 residues. In nucleotides, the CDR3 is TGTGCCAGCGGGGGACAGGCTAACACTGAAGCTTTCTTT. This sequence encodes CASGGQANTEAFF.

The chain joins TRBV6-5 to TRBJ2-7; 7 bases are a match to TRBD1. This CDR3 is 15 amino acids long. Trimming at V came to 5 bases and at J to 6 bases, leaving 13 bases not matched to a gene. The germline V gene encodes CDR1 MNHEY and CDR2 SVGAGI. Here the CDR3 reads CASSQSERGRAEQYF. The CDR3 DNA sequence: TGTGCCAGCAGTCAAAGCGAGAGGGGGCGCGCCGAGCAGTACTTC.

V gene TRBV7-9 combines with J gene TRBJ2-2, with 11 bases that match TRBD1. The CDR3 loop spans 15 amino acids. CDR1 is SEHNR, CDR2 FQNEAQ, per germline (reference sequence). After removal of 4 bases from V and 7 bases from J, the junction contained 5 bases not matched to a gene. CDR3 bases: TGTGCCAGCAGCTACCGGGACAGGGGGTTCGGGGAGCTGTTTTTT. Its translation is CASSYRDRGFGELFF.

This sequence joins TRBV16 and TRBJ1-5; perhaps TRBD1 as D (5 bases). In germline, CDR1 is KGHSY, CDR2 FQNENV. Trimming left V 4 bases short and J 7 bases short, with 14 bases between. This CDR3 comprises 14 residues. CDR3 coding DNA: TGTGCCAGCAGCCGAACCAGGGAGGAACAGCCCCAGCATTTT. This sequence encodes CASSRTREEQPQHF. Supplemented by reference TRBV16 and TRBJ1-5, the full variable domain reads GEEVAQTPKHLVRGEGQKAKLYCAPIKGHSYVFWYQQVLKNEFKFLISFQNENVFDETGMPKERFSAKCLPNSPCSLEIQATKLEDSAVYFCASSRTREEQPQHFGDGTRLSIL.

The chain carries TRBV29-1 and TRBJ1-1; 7 bases line up with TRBD1. Unmatched junction bases numbered 7, after V lost 8 bases and J lost 1 base. Germline CDR1 and CDR2: SQVTM and ANQGSEA. CDR3 length equals 13 residues. The CDR3 nucleotides read TGCAGCATATCAGGGGGAGAGAACACTGAAGCTTTCTTT. Its translation is CSISGGENTEAFF.

This rearrangement joins TRBV19 to TRBJ2-1; D perhaps matches TRBD2 (6 bases). The CDR3 length is 16 residues. V was trimmed by 6 bases and J by 0 bases, leaving 15 bases between them. The V gene's germline CDR1 is LNHDA and CDR2 SQIVND (reference sequence). The CDR3 protein is CASSGGLRSSYNEQFF. The CDR3 nucleotides are TGTGCCAGTAGCGGGGGACTCCGGAGCTCCTACAATGAGCAGTTCTTC.